The 17 T cell receptor beta chains listed next were all sequenced from one sample in a study of T cell changes during pregnancy in multiple sclerosis. Assay used: immunoSEQ multiplex PCR; TCRdb lists only in-frame clones, some missing. The sample carries 55,000 to 70,000 clones, approximately 90% recorded once. Here the sequenced sample was peripheral blood, taken in the second trimester of pregnancy. These receptors were obtained from a female donor in good health, enrolled as a control in a pregnancy study.

The rearrangement links TRBV9 to TRBJ2-2; a weak D match, TRBD2 (5 bases). V was cut by 4 bases and J by 8 bases, with 18 bases left in between. The CDR3 is made up of 15 amino acids. In germline, CDR1 is SGDLS, CDR2 YYNGEE. The CDR3 loop is CASSPAAGSEGELFF. Written as DNA, the CDR3 is TGTGCCAGCAGCCCGGCCGCTGGGAGTGAAGGGGAGCTGTTTTTT.

This chain joins TRBV5-4 and TRBJ2-4, with 11 bases aligning to TRBD2. The trim removed 0 bases at V and 9 bases at J, leaving 8 bases unmatched. Germline CDR1 reads SGHNT; CDR2 reads YYREEE (reference sequence). The length of the CDR3 is 16 residues. CDR3 amino acids: CASSLELAGELPIQYF. As DNA, the CDR3 is TGTGCCAGCAGCTTGGAACTAGCGGGGGAACTTCCCATTCAGTACTTC.

The genes are TRBV5-5 and TRBJ2-3; 7 bases match TRBD1. Trimming took 6 bases from V and 4 from J; bases not matched to a gene: 11. The CDR3 is 15 amino acids. Germline V gene data show CDR1 as SGHKS and CDR2 as YYEKEE (reference sequence). CDR3 bases: TGTGCCAGCACAAAGACAGGGTTCAAGGCAGATACGCAGTATTTT. Amino acids: CASTKTGFKADTQYF.

The V gene is TRBV7-9, the J gene TRBJ2-1, with 9 bases matching TRBD2. In germline, CDR1 is SEHNR, CDR2 FQNEAQ (reference sequence). The V and J ends lost 1 base and 8 bases, in that order; junction bases with no gene match: 12. This CDR3 spans 17 amino acids. DNA of the CDR3: TGTGCCAGCAGCTTAGTCCACGGCGGGGGGGGTGGGGATGAGCAGTTCTTC. It codes for CASSLVHGGGGGDEQFF.

The chain links TRBV6-1 to TRBJ1-2, with D hard to call. V gave up 0 bases and J gave up 1 base, with 6 bases separating them. CDR3 length equals 14 residues. The germline gives CDR1 MNHNS, CDR2 SASEGT. The CDR3 DNA sequence: TGTGCCAGCAGTGAAGCGAACAGTAACTATGGCTACACCTTC. This gives the protein CASSEANSNYGYTF.

The genes are TRBV6-1 and TRBJ2-3; the match to TRBD2 covers 9 bases. The V and J ends lost 6 bases and 3 bases, in that order; junction bases with no gene match: 7. Germline values: CDR1 MNHNS, CDR2 SASEGT. The CDR3 has 15 amino acids. The CDR3 coding sequence is TGTGCCAGCAGATGGTTAGCGGGAGAGACAGATACGCAGTATTTT. This gives the protein CASRWLAGETDTQYF.

This chain uses TRBV5-6 with TRBJ2-5; 7 nucleotides agree with TRBD2. The V and J ends lost 0 bases and 4 bases, in that order; junction bases with no gene match: 9. Germline values: CDR1 SGHDT, CDR2 YYEEEE. The CDR3 length is 16 residues. The CDR3 DNA is TGTGCCAGCAGCTTGGCGCTAGCGGTATCCGGAGAGACCCAGTACTTC. Translation gives CASSLALAVSGETQYF.

V is TRBV9 and J is TRBJ2-2; perhaps TRBD1 as D (5 bases). V was shortened by 4 bases and J by 7 bases, with 14 bases between the two germline ends. Germline assignment: CDR1 SGDLS and CDR2 YYNGEE. This CDR3 is 14 amino acids long. CDR3 residues: CASSPLAGHGELFF. The CDR3 DNA reads as TGTGCCAGCAGCCCACTGGCAGGACACGGGGAGCTGTTTTTT.

The chain recombines TRBV7-8 with TRBJ2-7; 9 nucleotides agree with TRBD2. The CDR3 sequence is 14 residues long. V was pared by 5 bases and J by 4 bases, with 6 bases of the junction left unmatched. Germline V gene data show CDR1 as SGHVS and CDR2 as FQNEAQ. CDR3 sequence reads: CASSPGTSLYEQYF. In DNA, the CDR3 is TGTGCCAGCAGCCCCGGGACTAGCTTGTACGAGCAGTACTTC.

The chain carries TRBV19 and TRBJ2-5; D possibly corresponds to TRBD1 (5 bases). Germline lookup yields CDR1 LNHDA and CDR2 SQIVND (reference sequence). V was shortened by 2 bases and J by 2 bases, with 9 bases between the two germline ends. The CDR3 length is 14 residues. The CDR3 nucleotides read TGTGCCAGTAGTATAAGAGACAGTCAAGAGACCCAGTACTTC. Translating it yields CASSIRDSQETQYF. Using reference TRBV19 and TRBJ2-5 for the parts outside the CDR3, the full variable domain is DGGITQSPKYLFRKEGQNVTLSCEQNLNHDAMYWYRQDPGQGLRLIYYSQIVNDFQKGDIAEGYSVSREKKESFPLTVTSAQKNPTAFYLCASSIRDSQETQYFGPGTRLLVL.

The V gene is TRBV10-2, the J gene TRBJ1-5; TRBD1 aligns across 7 bases. Germline V lookup: CDR1 WSHSY, CDR2 SAAADI. The CDR3 is 13 amino acids. With 6 bases clipped from V and 5 bases from J, the junction kept 4 bases outside the gene matches. The CDR3 loop reads CASSNRGDQPQHF. The CDR3 DNA is TGCGCCAGCAGCAACAGGGGCGATCAGCCCCAGCATTTT.

The V gene is TRBV4-1, the J gene TRBJ2-1; D perhaps matches TRBD2 (5 bases). V lost 1 base and J lost 4, with 17 bases in between. CDR1 is MGHRA, CDR2 YSYEKL, per germline. The CDR3 is 17 residues long. The CDR3 coding sequence is TGCGCCAGCAGCCAAGCCGCTCTAGCTGACCTTTACAATGAGCAGTTCTTC. It specifies CASSQAALADLYNEQFF.

This sequence joins TRBV6-6 and TRBJ1-3; 8 bases map to TRBD1. CDR1 and CDR2 from the germline V gene are MNHNY and SVGAGI (reference sequence). The trim removed 0 bases at V and 7 bases at J, leaving 2 bases unmatched. This CDR3 has 14 amino acids. CDR3 in amino acids: CASSYSRQGNTIYF. The CDR3 DNA is TGTGCCAGCAGTTACTCGAGACAGGGGAACACCATATATTTT.

The rearrangement joins TRBV9 to TRBJ2-1; 10 bases are a match to TRBD2. The CDR3 spans 15 residues. Trimming cost V 5 bases and J 7 bases; bases outside gene matches: 9. CDR1 and CDR2 (germline): SGDLS, YYNGEE. The CDR3 coding sequence is TGTGCCAGCAGTCTCAGCGGGAGGGCCGGGAATGAGCAGTTCTTC. Its protein is CASSLSGRAGNEQFF.

V is TRBV2 and J is TRBJ1-5; tentative D call: TRBD1 (5 bases). From germline, CDR1 is SNHLY and CDR2 FYNNEI. The CDR3 contains 16 residues. V was shortened by 7 bases and J by 2 bases, with 18 bases between the two germline ends. The CDR3 spells CASTLTTRGGNQPQHF. The CDR3 DNA sequence: TGTGCCAGCACCCTAACGACGCGGGGGGGCAATCAGCCCCAGCATTTT.

The chain recombines TRBV29-1 with TRBJ1-1, with D tentatively TRBD1 (5 bases). The CDR3 spans 12 residues. The germline CDR1 and CDR2 sequences are SQVTM and ANQGSEA. V lost 2 bases and J lost 3, with 7 bases in between. The CDR3 protein is CSVEWTHTEAFF. The CDR3 DNA sequence: TGCAGCGTTGAATGGACACACACTGAAGCTTTCTTT.

This chain links TRBV5-1 with TRBJ2-3; D possibly corresponds to TRBD1 (6 bases). Germline CDR1 reads SGHRS; CDR2 reads YFSETQ. V lost 0 bases and J 2 bases, leaving 10 bases between the germline ends. This CDR3 spans 15 amino acids. The CDR3 DNA follows: TGCGCCAGCAGCTTGGCCGCAGGGGACACAGATACGCAGTATTTT. It yields the protein CASSLAAGDTDTQYF.